The 29 T cell receptor beta chains presented below share a single source sample, sequenced in a study of T cell responses to AZD1222 COVID-19 vaccine. Generated by immunoSEQ multiplex PCR, the TCRdb table keeps only in-frame clones and is missing some. The sample shows about 140,000 clones, more than 85% of them seen only once. The source was peripheral blood, collected on day 0 of AZD1222 vaccination. All receptors derive from an adult in good health.

This clone was seen once. This chain connects TRBV29-1 to TRBJ1-1, with D maybe TRBD1 (5 bases). Trimming took 7 bases from V and 1 from J, leaving 19 bases between them. CDR3 length: 15 residues. CDR1 SQVTM and CDR2 ANQGSEA come from the germline V gene. In nucleotides, the CDR3 is TGCAGCGCTGATACCCAGGGAATCGGGAACACTGAAGCTTTCTTT. This gives the protein CSADTQGIGNTEAFF.

The chain has TRBV5-1 and TRBJ1-2; a weak D match, TRBD1 (6 bases). The CDR3 covers 15 residues. Germline lookup yields CDR1 SGHRS and CDR2 YFSETQ. Trimming removed 4 bases at V and 13 bases at J, with 26 bases between. CDR3: CASSPLGNGGAKRTF. The DNA for the CDR3 is TGCGCCAGCAGCCCCCTCGGTAATGGGGGGGCAAAGCGCACCTTC.

This clone has just one count. This sequence joins TRBV27 and TRBJ2-7, with D perhaps matching TRBD2 (6 bases). The CDR3 is 17 residues long. Per germline, CDR1 MNHEY and CDR2 SMNVEV (reference sequence). Trimming took 0 bases from V and 0 from J, leaving 15 bases between them. CDR3 DNA sequence: TGTGCCAGCAGTTTATCGGTAGGGCGGGGCAGCTCCTACGAGCAGTACTTC. Translation: CASSLSVGRGSSYEQYF.

V usage is TRBV5-1 and J usage is TRBJ2-1; no firm D call. Germline assignment: CDR1 SGHRS and CDR2 YFSETQ. The CDR3 loop spans 15 amino acids. V lost 4 bases, J lost 7 bases, and 18 bases lay in between. CDR3 sequence reads: CASSPDPARSNEQFF. The CDR3 bases are TGCGCCAGCAGCCCCGACCCTGCCCGATCAAATGAGCAGTTCTTC.

The chain has TRBV6-4 and TRBJ2-1; no reliable D call. The V end lost 0 bases, the J end lost 9 bases, and 6 bases lay between the germline ends. The germline CDR1 and CDR2 sequences are MRHNA and SNTAGT. The CDR3 is made up of 12 amino acids. The CDR3 protein is CASSDSMSEQFF. The CDR3 DNA reads TGTGCCAGCAGTGACTCGATGTCTGAGCAGTTCTTC.

This clone was recorded many times. CDR3: CASSLTGGDEQYF. The CDR3 region has the DNA TGTGCCAGCAGCTTAACAGGGGGCGACGAGCAGTACTTC. This chain connects TRBV7-9 to TRBJ2-7; 9 bases match TRBD1. This CDR3 is built from 13 residues. V was pared by 2 bases and J by 5 bases, with 1 base of the junction left unmatched. CDR1 and CDR2 (germline): SEHNR, FQNEAQ (reference sequence). Full variable domain (remainder filled in from reference TRBV7-9 and TRBJ2-7): DTGVSQNPRHKITKRGQNVTFRCDPISEHNRLYWYRQTLGQGPEFLTYFQNEAQLEKSRLLSDRFSAERPKGSFSTLEIQRTEQGDSAMYLCASSLTGGDEQYFGPGTRLTVT.

The rearrangement uses TRBV9 and TRBJ2-7, with a possible D match to TRBD2 (6 bases). This CDR3 comprises 16 residues. CDR1 SGDLS and CDR2 YYNGEE come from the germline V gene. Trimming removed 0 bases at V and 7 bases at J, with 20 bases between. As DNA, the CDR3 is TGTGCCAGCAGCGTAGGGGTAGGGCAGGCCCGGGGGGAGCAGTACTTC. It is translated as CASSVGVGQARGEQYF.

The J gene is TRBJ1-2, the V gene TRBV6-5; D may be TRBD1 (5 bases). This CDR3 is 15 amino acids long. The germline V gene encodes CDR1 MNHEY and CDR2 SVGAGI. Between the trimmed V and J ends, which lost 5 bases and 4 bases, there was a span of 17 bases. CDR3 region: CASSLKGNHPYGYTF. In DNA form, the CDR3 reads TGTGCCAGCAGTCTGAAGGGGAATCACCCCTATGGCTACACCTTC.

Here the CDR3 reads CASSTGWSFMETQYF. CDR3 bases: TGCGCCAGCAGTACCGGGTGGAGTTTTATGGAGACCCAGTACTTC. The chain has TRBV5-1 and TRBJ2-5; D ambiguous. Germline values: CDR1 SGHRS, CDR2 YFSETQ. V lost 5 bases and J lost 5, with 19 bases in between. The CDR3 length is 15 residues.

This clone was recorded only once. The CDR3 reads CASSTNSGQLYEQYF. The DNA for the CDR3 is TGTGCCAGTAGTACAAACTCGGGACAGCTCTACGAGCAGTACTTC. This chain joins TRBV19 and TRBJ2-7; TRBD1 matches 7 bases. The germline gives CDR1 LNHDA, CDR2 SQIVND (reference sequence). With V trimmed by 4 bases and J by 3 bases, 9 bases remained unmatched. CDR3 length: 15 amino acids.

The V and J genes are TRBV9 and TRBJ1-1; the D is unclear. Looked up from germline, CDR1 is SGDLS and CDR2 is YYNGEE. V was trimmed by 4 bases and J by 1 base, leaving 11 bases between them. The CDR3 length is 14 residues. The CDR3 spells CASSSRFQNTEAFF. Written as DNA, the CDR3 is TGTGCCAGCAGCTCCCGCTTCCAGAACACTGAAGCTTTCTTT.

This chain joins TRBV11-3 and TRBJ2-3; D gene unclear. The V end lost 1 base, the J end lost 3 bases, and 5 bases lay between the germline ends. The germline CDR1 and CDR2 sequences are SGHNT and YENEEA. This CDR3 has 13 amino acids. The chain's CDR3 is CASSLGPTDTQYF. The CDR3 nucleotides are TGTGCCAGCAGCTTAGGACCAACAGATACGCAGTATTTT.

This clone turned up a few times. The rearrangement joins TRBV7-2 to TRBJ1-5; 7 positions match TRBD1. Trimming at V came to 4 bases and at J to 5 bases, leaving 2 bases not matched to a gene. The CDR3 consists of 13 residues. The germline gives CDR1 SGHTA, CDR2 FQGNSA. This chain's CDR3 is CASSSTGDQPQHF. In DNA form, the CDR3 reads TGTGCCAGCAGCTCAACAGGGGATCAGCCCCAGCATTTT.

The chain is built from TRBV7-8 and TRBJ2-2, with 7 bases aligning to TRBD2. The CDR3 sequence is 14 residues long. The ends lost 6 bases at V and 5 bases at J; junction bases unmatched: 6. CDR1 and CDR2 from the germline V gene are SGHVS and FQNEAQ. CDR3 in DNA: TGTGCCAGCAGGCTAGCGGTTGGTACCGGGGAGCTGTTTTTT. Encoded protein: CASRLAVGTGELFF.

This chain links TRBV7-2 with TRBJ2-2, with 9 bases matching TRBD2. The CDR3 spans 15 residues. The V and J ends lost 5 bases and 5 bases, in that order; junction bases with no gene match: 6. Germline V gene sequence: CDR1 SGHTA, CDR2 FQGNSA. The CDR3 sequence: CASSHSSGDTGELFF. Written as DNA, the CDR3 is TGTGCCAGCAGCCACTCTAGCGGGGATACCGGGGAGCTGTTTTTT.

CDR3 sequence: CASSSLLFAGQRNSPLHF. Here the CDR3 DNA reads TGTGCCAGCAGTTCCCTCCTTTTTGCGGGACAGAGAAATTCACCCCTCCACTTT. This sequence joins TRBV27 and TRBJ1-6; 7 bases are a match to TRBD1. V was pared by 4 bases and J by 7 bases, with 16 bases of the junction left unmatched. This CDR3 comprises 18 residues. Germline CDR1 is MNHEY and CDR2 is SMNVEV (reference sequence).

The gene calls are TRBV7-6 and TRBJ1-1; D ambiguous. V was clipped by 5 bases and J by 3 bases, with 16 bases between them. The CDR3 totals 15 residues. The germline CDR1 and CDR2 sequences are SGHVS and FNYEAQ. The CDR3 region has the DNA TGTGCCAGCAGCCTTGGTCCGGGGAGGGACACTGAAGCTTTCTTT. It codes for CASSLGPGRDTEAFF. Together with reference TRBV7-6 and TRBJ1-1, the CDR3 gives the full variable domain: GAGVSQSPRYKVTKRGQDVALRCDPISGHVSLYWYRQALGQGPEFLTYFNYEAQQDKSGLPNDRFSAERPEGSISTLTIQRTEQRDSAMYRCASSLGPGRDTEAFFGQGTRLTVV.

The CDR3 region has the DNA TGTGCCAGCAGTTACACATGGCGGGAGTCCTACAATGAGCAGTTCTTC. Translation gives CASSYTWRESYNEQFF. The chain has TRBV6-2 or TRBV6-3 and TRBJ2-1; 7 nucleotides match TRBD2. Unmatched junction bases numbered 5, after V lost 2 bases and J lost 1 base. Per germline, CDR1 MNHEY and CDR2 SVGEGT. The CDR3 totals 16 residues.

The chain recombines TRBV7-2 with TRBJ1-2; tentatively, D is TRBD1 (6 bases). Deletions cut 5 bases from V and 8 bases from J, with 21 bases between. Looked up from germline, CDR1 is SGHTA and CDR2 is FQGNSA. There are 15 residues in the CDR3. CDR3 nucleotide sequence: TGTGCCAGCAGCCCGAGACAGGCTAACCTCTGGGGCTACACCTTC. Translating it yields CASSPRQANLWGYTF.

The J gene is TRBJ1-2, the V gene TRBV19, with a weak D call TRBD1 (6 bases). This CDR3 is built from 15 residues. Trimming removed 4 bases from V and 1 base from J, with 13 bases in between. The germline CDR1 and CDR2 sequences are LNHDA and SQIVND (reference sequence). Here the CDR3 DNA reads TGTGCCAGTAGTACCCGGACAGATATTAACTATGGCTACACCTTC. Protein: CASSTRTDINYGYTF.

The chain recombines TRBV29-1 with TRBJ1-4, with 7 bases matching TRBD1. Germline CDR1 is SQVTM and CDR2 is ANQGSEA. V trimming: 4 bases; J trimming: 7 bases; junction bases outside the gene matches: 6. The CDR3 runs to 13 residues. CDR3 residues: CSVAGGFGEKLFF. The CDR3 nucleotides read TGCAGCGTTGCAGGGGGATTCGGTGAAAAACTGTTTTTT.

This clone was detected only once. V and J are TRBV11-2 and TRBJ2-1; TRBD2 matches at 11 bases. This CDR3 has 14 residues. Per the germline V gene, CDR1 is SGHAT and CDR2 is FQNNGV. V dropped 3 bases and J dropped 5; count of bases not matched to a gene: 0. CDR3 loop: CASSLTSGNNEQFF. For the CDR3, the DNA is TGTGCCAGCAGCTTGACTAGCGGGAACAATGAGCAGTTCTTC.

The chain recombines TRBV5-1 with TRBJ2-5; 10 positions match TRBD1. Germline values: CDR1 SGHRS, CDR2 YFSETQ. Unmatched junction bases numbered 4, after V lost 1 base and J lost 4 bases. This CDR3 spans 15 amino acids. In nucleotides, the CDR3 is TGCGCCAGCAGCTTGAACGGACAGGGGGGAGAGACCCAGTACTTC. Encoded protein: CASSLNGQGGETQYF.

The rearrangement joins TRBV3-1 (or the pseudogene TRBV3-2) to TRBJ2-3, with unresolved D. The CDR3 is 15 residues long. Germline V gene sequence: CDR1 LGHDT, CDR2 YNNKEL (reference sequence). The V and J ends lost 1 base and 3 bases respectively, with 11 bases between them. The CDR3 protein is CASSQGLSLTDTQYF. CDR3 coding DNA: TGTGCCAGCAGCCAAGGGCTGTCCCTAACAGATACGCAGTATTTT.

The chain joins TRBV30 to TRBJ1-6; D is possibly TRBD1 (5 bases). The CDR3 is made up of 14 amino acids. V shed 3 bases and J shed 9 bases, with 15 bases lying between them. CDR1 GTSNPN and CDR2 SVGIG come from the germline V gene (reference sequence). The chain's CDR3 is CAWRGDQGGSPLHF. CDR3 in DNA: TGTGCCTGGAGGGGTGATCAGGGTGGTTCACCCCTCCACTTT.

This chain joins TRBV6-6 and TRBJ1-3; D is ambiguous. Trimming cost V 4 bases and J 2 bases, with 12 bases left between them. CDR1 is MNHNY, CDR2 SVGAGI, per germline (reference sequence). The length of the CDR3 is 15 residues. CDR3 region: CASSLREAAGNTIYF. In DNA form, the CDR3 reads TGTGCCAGCAGTTTGCGGGAGGCGGCTGGAAACACCATATATTTT.

The V gene is TRBV7-9, the J gene TRBJ1-5; D might be TRBD1 (5 bases). Germline V gives CDR1 SEHNR, CDR2 FQNEAQ (reference sequence). With 4 bases removed from V and 2 bases from J, the gap between germline ends came to 9 bases. The CDR3 length is 14 residues. The CDR3 DNA follows: TGTGCCAGCAGCTCTGAAGGGGGCAATCAGCCCCAGCATTTT. Amino acid sequence: CASSSEGGNQPQHF.

The rearrangement uses TRBV4-1 and TRBJ1-5; maybe TRBD1 (6 bases). Germline CDR1 MGHRA, CDR2 YSYEKL. Trimming pared 1 base from V and 3 bases from J, leaving 13 bases between. The CDR3 consists of 16 residues. The CDR3, as DNA: TGCGCCAGCAGCCAAGTAGGGGGAACACCCAATCAGCCCCAGCATTTT. Translated, it gives CASSQVGGTPNQPQHF.

J is TRBJ1-1 and V is TRBV9, with D tentatively TRBD1 (6 bases). Trimming pared 0 bases from V and 0 bases from J, leaving 9 bases between. The CDR3 has 15 amino acids. The germline gives CDR1 SGDLS, CDR2 YYNGEE. The CDR3: CASSVADRLNTEAFF. For the CDR3, the DNA is TGTGCCAGCAGCGTAGCAGACAGGCTGAACACTGAAGCTTTCTTT.